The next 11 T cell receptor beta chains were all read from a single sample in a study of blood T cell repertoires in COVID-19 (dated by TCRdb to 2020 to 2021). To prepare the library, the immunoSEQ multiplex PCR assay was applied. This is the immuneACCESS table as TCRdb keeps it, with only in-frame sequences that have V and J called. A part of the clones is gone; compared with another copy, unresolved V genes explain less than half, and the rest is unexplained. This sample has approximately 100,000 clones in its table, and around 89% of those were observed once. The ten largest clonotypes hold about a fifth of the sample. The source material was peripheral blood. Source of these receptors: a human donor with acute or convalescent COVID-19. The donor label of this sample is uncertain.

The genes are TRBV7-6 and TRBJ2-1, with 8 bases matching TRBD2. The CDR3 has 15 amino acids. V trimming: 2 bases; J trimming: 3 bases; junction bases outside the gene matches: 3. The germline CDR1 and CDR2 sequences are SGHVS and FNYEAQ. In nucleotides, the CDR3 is TGTGCCAGCAGCTTAAGCGGGAGTGTCTACAATGAGCAGTTCTTC. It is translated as CASSLSGSVYNEQFF.

CDR3 DNA: TGTGCCGCCGGAGGAGCACAATTGAACTATGGCTACACCTTC. Its translation is CAAGGAQLNYGYTF. This sequence joins TRBV6-5 and TRBJ1-2; D not resolved. This CDR3 has 14 residues. Trimming removed 11 bases from V and 2 bases from J, with 18 bases in between. Germline V gene sequence: CDR1 MNHEY, CDR2 SVGAGI.

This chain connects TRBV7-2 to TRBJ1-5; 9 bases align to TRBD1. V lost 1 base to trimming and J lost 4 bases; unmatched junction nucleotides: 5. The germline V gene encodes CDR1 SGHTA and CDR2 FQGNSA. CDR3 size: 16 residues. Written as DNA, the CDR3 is TGTGCCAGCAGCTTAGGCCCAGGGACAGGGAATCAGCCCCAGCATTTT. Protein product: CASSLGPGTGNQPQHF.

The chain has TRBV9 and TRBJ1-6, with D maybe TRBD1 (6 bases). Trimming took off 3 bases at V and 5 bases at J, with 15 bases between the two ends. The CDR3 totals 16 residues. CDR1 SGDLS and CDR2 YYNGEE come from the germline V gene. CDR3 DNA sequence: TGTGCCAGCAGCGCCTCAGGACAGATCCATAATTCACCCCTCCACTTT. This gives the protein CASSASGQIHNSPLHF.

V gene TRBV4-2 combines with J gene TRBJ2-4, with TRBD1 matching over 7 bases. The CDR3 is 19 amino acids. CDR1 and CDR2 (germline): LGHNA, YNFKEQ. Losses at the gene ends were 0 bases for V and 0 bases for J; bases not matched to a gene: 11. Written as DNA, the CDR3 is TGTGCCAGCAGCCAAGAGACAACAGGGGAGCTGTTAGCCAAAAACATTCAGTACTTC. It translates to CASSQETTGELLAKNIQYF.

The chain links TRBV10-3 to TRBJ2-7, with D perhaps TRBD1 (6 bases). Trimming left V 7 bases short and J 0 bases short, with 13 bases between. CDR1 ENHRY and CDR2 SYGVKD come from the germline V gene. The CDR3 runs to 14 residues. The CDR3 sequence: CAITQDSSSYEQYF. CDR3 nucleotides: TGTGCCATCACACAGGACAGCAGCTCCTACGAGCAGTACTTC.

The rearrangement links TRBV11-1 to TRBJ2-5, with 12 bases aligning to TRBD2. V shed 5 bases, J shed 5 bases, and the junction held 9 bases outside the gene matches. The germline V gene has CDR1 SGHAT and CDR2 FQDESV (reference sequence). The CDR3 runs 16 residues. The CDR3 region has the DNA TGTGCCAGCAGCCAATGGACTAGCGGGAAGGGGGAGACCCAGTACTTC. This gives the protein CASSQWTSGKGETQYF.

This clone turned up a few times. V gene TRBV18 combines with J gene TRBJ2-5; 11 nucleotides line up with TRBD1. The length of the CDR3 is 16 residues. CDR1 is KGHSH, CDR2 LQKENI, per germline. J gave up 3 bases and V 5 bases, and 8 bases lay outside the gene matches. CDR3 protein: CASSIPRTGGEETQYF. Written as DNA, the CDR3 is TGTGCCAGCTCAATTCCCCGGACAGGGGGCGAAGAGACCCAGTACTTC.

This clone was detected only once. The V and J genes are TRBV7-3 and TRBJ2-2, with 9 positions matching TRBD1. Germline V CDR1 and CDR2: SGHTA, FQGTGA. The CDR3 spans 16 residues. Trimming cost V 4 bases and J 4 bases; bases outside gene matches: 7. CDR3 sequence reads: CASSSSPGQGTGELFF. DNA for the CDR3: TGTGCCAGCAGCTCATCTCCGGGACAGGGCACCGGGGAGCTGTTTTTT.

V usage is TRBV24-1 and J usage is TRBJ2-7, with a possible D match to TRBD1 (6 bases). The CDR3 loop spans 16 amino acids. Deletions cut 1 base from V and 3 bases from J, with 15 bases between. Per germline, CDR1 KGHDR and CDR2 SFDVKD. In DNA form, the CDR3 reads TGTGCCACCAGTGATTTTACCGGGACACCCCTCTACGAGCAGTACTTC. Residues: CATSDFTGTPLYEQYF.

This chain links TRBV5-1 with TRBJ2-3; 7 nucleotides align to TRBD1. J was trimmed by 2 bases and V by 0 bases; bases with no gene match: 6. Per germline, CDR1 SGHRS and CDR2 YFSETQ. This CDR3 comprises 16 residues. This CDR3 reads CASSLGDRLTTDTQYF. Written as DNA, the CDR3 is TGCGCCAGCAGCTTGGGGGACAGACTGACCACAGATACGCAGTATTTT. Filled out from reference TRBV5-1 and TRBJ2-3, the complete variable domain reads KAGVTQTPRYLIKTRGQQVTLSCSPISGHRSVSWYQQTPGQGLQFLFEYFSETQRNKGNFPGRFSGRQFSNSRSEMNVSTLELGDSALYLCASSLGDRLTTDTQYFGPGTRLTVL.